This is a list of T cell receptor beta chains from one sample in a study of CD8+CD57+ T cells in acquired aplastic anemia. Using its own MiXCR run on the reads, TCRdb lists one record per CDR3 protein. Among about 210,000 distinct CDR3 sequences listed, 30% to 40% were seen once. The sample consisted of sorted CD4+, CD8+, or CD8+CD57+ T cells (not recorded which) from PBMCs. The origin of the receptors is a human donor in good health, serving as a control. Each CDR3 is given with its conserved first and last residue. A D gene is named only where the DNA matches it firmly. Rows may omit the clone size; those that give it use once, few, many or a size class.

v_gene	abundance	j_gene	d_gene	CDR3nt	CDR3aa
TRBV2	.	TRBJ1-5	TRBD1	TGTGCCATCAGGGGGGAGTCCGAGACCCAGCATTTT	CAIRGESETQHF
TRBV10-3	.	TRBJ1-2	.	TGTGCCATCAGTGCCCACCGGGACACCCAAGGCTACACCTTC	CAISAHRDTQGYTF
TRBV29-1	.	TRBJ1-2	.	TGCAGCGTAGACCCTAACTATGGCTACACCTTC	CSVDPNYGYTF
TRBV2	.	TRBJ2-5	.	TGTGCCAGCAGTGAATTGACCGGTGAAGAGACCCAGTACTTC	CASSELTGEETQYF
TRBV2	.	TRBJ2-4	TRBD1	TGTGCCAGCAGGGGACAGTTAGCCAAAAACATTCAGTACTTC	CASRGQLAKNIQYF
TRBV30	.	TRBJ2-7	.	TGTGCCTGGAGTGGGCAGGTGACCTACGAGCAGTACTTC	CAWSGQVTYEQYF
TRBV12-3/TRBV12-4	few	TRBJ2-5	TRBD1	TGTGCCAGCAGCAAACAAACAGGGGGCGGAGAGACCCAGTACTTC	CASSKQTGGGETQYF
TRBV7-2	many	TRBJ2-7	.	TGTGCCAGCAGCCAAGGACGGCTCTACGAGCAGTACTTC	CASSQGRLYEQYF
TRBV15	.	TRBJ1-6	.	TGTGCCACCAGCAGAGATGGGATCTATAATTCACCCCTCTACTTT	CATSRDGIYNSPLYF
TRBV20-1	.	TRBJ1-2	.	TGCAGTGCTAGACAGGGAACGAGCTATGGCTACACCTTC	CSARQGTSYGYTF
TRBV2	many	TRBJ1-5	.	TGTGCCAGCAGTGGTCAGAAGAATCAGCCCCAGCATTTT	CASSGQKNQPQHF
TRBV30	.	TRBJ1-4	.	TGTGCCTGGAGTACAGGGTTTGGAGTTAGTGAAAAACTGTTTTTT	CAWSTGFGVSEKLFF
TRBV5-1	.	TRBJ2-1	.	TGCGCCAGCAGACCTCGGACCAACTACAATGAGCAGTTCTTC	CASRPRTNYNEQFF
TRBV11-3	many	TRBJ2-1	TRBD2	TGTGCCAGCAGTAGCGGGAGGGATAATGAGCAGTTCTTC	CASSSGRDNEQFF
TRBV11-1	many	TRBJ2-7	.	TGTGCCAGCAGCTTTGGGGAGGAGTACGAGCAGTACTTC	CASSFGEEYEQYF
TRBV19	once	TRBJ1-1	.	TGTGCCAGTAGTAACCCCGGGACGGCCAACACTGAAGCTTTCTTT	CASSNPGTANTEAFF
TRBV6-1	many	TRBJ1-6	TRBD1	TGTGCCAGCAGTGGCGGGACAGCCAATTCACCCCTCCACTTT	CASSGGTANSPLHF
TRBV7-2	.	TRBJ2-7	TRBD1	TGTGCCAGCAGCGTATCAGGGGGCGGAGGCTACGAGCGGTACTTC	CASSVSGGGGYERYF
TRBV12-3/TRBV12-4	.	TRBJ1-1	.	TGTGCCAGCAGTTCGTGGGGTAGGGTCACTGAAGCTTTCTTT	CASSSWGRVTEAFF
TRBV7-8	many	TRBJ2-1	TRBD2	TGTGCCAGCAGCTTAGCAGGCGGGAGTACCTACAATGAGCAGTTCTTC	CASSLAGGSTYNEQFF
TRBV2	.	TRBJ1-4	TRBD1	TGTGCCAGCAGTGCGACAGGGATTGTGGATGAAAAACTGTTTTTT	CASSATGIVDEKLFF
TRBV7-2	.	TRBJ2-7	.	TGTGCCAGCAGCCGAAATACCCCCGAGCAGTACTTC	CASSRNTPEQYF
TRBV20-1	many	TRBJ1-4	.	TGCAGTGCGCCCGGGACCGCTAATGAAAAACTGTTTTTT	CSAPGTANEKLFF
TRBV7-9	.	TRBJ2-7	.	TGCGCCAGCAGCTTGCCGGAAATCTACGAGCAGTACTTC	CASSLPEIYEQYF
TRBV10-3	.	TRBJ2-6	.	TGTGCCATCAGTGGCAGGACCTCTGGGGCCAACGTCCTGACTTTC	CAISGRTSGANVLTF
TRBV11-2	many	TRBJ1-2	TRBD1	TGTGCCAGCGGTCCCTCGGACAGGTTGGTTCAGCGTTCGCATGGCTACACCTTC	CASGPSDRLVQRSHGYTF
TRBV7-2	many	TRBJ2-3	.	TGTGCCAGCAGCTTAGCTTGGGGAATGGCTAGCACAGATACGCAGTATTTT	CASSLAWGMASTDTQYF
TRBV20-1	many	TRBJ2-7	TRBD1	TGCAGTGCTTTTAACCCCGGGACAGGGGGCGTTGGGTACGAGCAGTACTTC	CSAFNPGTGGVGYEQYF
TRBV29-1	.	TRBJ1-4	.	TGCAGCGTTGAGAGTCTAGAGGGTGAAAAACTGTCTTTT	CSVESLEGEKLSF